The rows below give T cell receptor beta chains drawn from one sample of a study of PD-L1 blockade in urothelial cancer. The method was immunoSEQ multiplex PCR; TCRdb's version includes in-frame clones alone and lacks a portion of them. This sample has 70,000 to 80,000 clones, with around four fifths found just once. The sequences come from PBMCs, collected around atezolizumab (anti-PD-L1) treatment. The receptors originated from a man aged 40-55 years with urothelial cancer. Each CDR3 is given without its conserved first and last residue. D genes are given only for firm matches.

j_call v_call d_call cdr3_aa
TRBJ1-1 TRBV13 TRBD1 ASSILSSLGQGWTEAF
TRBJ1-2 TRBV7-8 TRBD1 ASSLGYQGGGYT
TRBJ2-7 TRBV6-5 . ASSYLSGLYEQY
TRBJ1-6 TRBV5-1 . ASSLDIQENSPLH
TRBJ2-1 TRBV18 . ASSLTENTMGQF
TRBJ2-1 TRBV2 TRBD2 ASSELADYNEQF
TRBJ2-1 TRBV2 . ASSGDTYNEQF
TRBJ1-5 TRBV13 . ASSLVRNFSQGPNQPQH
TRBJ1-5 TRBV19 . ASSMDSWDISNQPQH
TRBJ2-2 TRBV19 . ASSIDGHPTGELF
TRBJ1-2 TRBV2 TRBD1 ASRKTGGLGYT
TRBJ1-5 TRBV19 . ASSTLGGEQPQH
TRBJ1-1 TRBV5-4 TRBD1 ASSRQGRNTEAF
TRBJ2-7 TRBV5-1 . ASSAQHSAGVIKYEQY
TRBJ2-5 TRBV5-1 TRBD2 ASSLGAGVSRETQY
TRBJ2-3 TRBV29-1 TRBD1 SGGRGQGQATDTQY
TRBJ2-1 TRBV9 TRBD2 ASSSSGNNEQF
TRBJ1-3 TRBV9 . ASSVAAVSGNTIY